A single sample gave rise to the 26 T cell receptor beta chains below, sequenced in a study of PD-L1 blockade in urothelial cancer. Time point defined: pretreatment peripheral blood. Using immunoSEQ multiplex PCR, the repertoire was profiled, and TCRdb retains in-frame clones only, with some absent. This table holds about 39,000 clones, approximately 90% found once. The sequenced sample was PBMCs, obtained around atezolizumab (anti-PD-L1) treatment. The receptors come from a woman in her sixties or seventies with urothelial cancer.

The J gene is TRBJ2-1, the V gene TRBV28; 9 bases align to TRBD2. There are 16 residues in the CDR3. The germline CDR1 and CDR2 sequences are MDHEN and SYDVKM. V shed 2 bases, J shed 7 bases, and the junction held 9 bases outside the gene matches. The CDR3 DNA reads as TGTGCCAGCAGTTTAAGTGGTAGCGGGAGAGGTAATGAGCAGTTCTTC. It codes for CASSLSGSGRGNEQFF.

This chain links TRBV6-5 with TRBJ2-2; D not resolved. Trimming took off 0 bases at V and 5 bases at J, with 13 bases between the two ends. The length of the CDR3 is 16 residues. CDR1 is MNHEY and CDR2 is SVGAGI in the germline V gene. CDR3 bases: TGTGCCAGCAGTTACTCGGTTAGCCCCTCGACCGGGGAGCTGTTTTTT. Translating it yields CASSYSVSPSTGELFF.

This clone was counted a few times. The chain couples TRBV6-1 to TRBJ1-4; the D gene is possibly TRBD1 (5 bases). Germline lookup yields CDR1 MNHNS and CDR2 SASEGT. Trimming stripped 9 bases from V and 3 bases from J, with 17 bases between. The CDR3 consists of 15 residues. The CDR3 DNA reads as TGTGCCAGTCAACAGGACGTGGGGCCTAATGAAAAACTGTTTTTT. Its protein is CASQQDVGPNEKLFF.

The chain recombines TRBV29-1 with TRBJ2-5, with D perhaps TRBD1 (5 bases). Germline V lookup: CDR1 SQVTM, CDR2 ANQGSEA. Trimming took off 1 base at V and 1 base at J, with 13 bases between the two ends. The CDR3 is 15 amino acids. CDR3 bases: TGCAGCGTTGAAGGGACCAGACAGTCCCAAGAGACCCAGTACTTC. This codes for CSVEGTRQSQETQYF. Based on the CDR3 plus reference TRBV29-1 and TRBJ2-5, the full variable domain is SAVISQKPSRDICQRGTSLTIQCQVDSQVTMMFWYRQQPGQSLTLIATANQGSEATYESGFVIDKFPISRPNLTFSTLTVSNMSPEDSSIYLCSVEGTRQSQETQYFGPGTRLLVL.

The V call is TRBV4-3, the J call TRBJ1-3; D gene unclear. The CDR3 runs 13 residues. With 0 bases removed from V and 4 bases from J, the gap between germline ends came to 4 bases. Germline V gene data show CDR1 as LGHNA and CDR2 as YSLEER. CDR3 sequence: CASSQDRGNTIYF. The CDR3 nucleotides read TGCGCCAGCAGCCAAGACAGGGGAAACACCATATATTTT.

The CDR3 loop is CASSVGSSSYNEQFF. The CDR3 DNA is TGTGCCAGCAGCGTTGGTTCGAGCTCCTACAATGAGCAGTTCTTC. The chain combines TRBV9 with TRBJ2-1, with unresolved D. This CDR3 has 15 amino acids. V was pared by 2 bases and J by 0 bases, with 9 bases between. Germline CDR1 SGDLS, CDR2 YYNGEE.

The V gene is TRBV7-3, the J gene TRBJ2-2; 15 positions agree with TRBD2. Per the germline V gene, CDR1 is SGHTA and CDR2 is FQGTGA. Losses at the gene ends were 2 bases for V and 2 bases for J; bases not matched to a gene: 6. The CDR3 consists of 19 residues. This CDR3 is CASSLHGTSGRTNTGELFF. The CDR3 DNA reads TGTGCCAGCAGCTTACACGGGACTAGCGGGAGGACAAACACCGGGGAGCTGTTTTTT.

CDR3 loop: CASSEALLSGVRDTQYF. CDR3 sequence (DNA): TGTGCCAGCAGTGAAGCGCTTCTGTCGGGGGTGCGGGATACGCAGTATTTT. The V call is TRBV2, the J call TRBJ2-3, with a tentative D call TRBD2 (6 bases). The CDR3 contains 17 residues. V was clipped by 0 bases and J by 6 bases, with 19 bases between them. Germline V gene sequence: CDR1 SNHLY, CDR2 FYNNEI.

In DNA form, the CDR3 reads TGTGCCAGCAGCAAAGTCGTCAGGGGGCGCGAGAAGACCACTGAAGCTTTCTTT. This sequence encodes CASSKVVRGREKTTEAFF. The chain couples TRBV21-1 to TRBJ1-1; the table's D call, TRBD1, has no DNA check behind it. TRBV21-1 represents a pseudogene. The CDR3 extends over 18 amino acids.

The chain is built from TRBV9 and TRBJ2-7; tentative D call: TRBD2 (6 bases). Per germline, CDR1 SGDLS and CDR2 YYNGEE. Trimming left V 2 bases short and J 5 bases short, with 11 bases between. This CDR3 is 13 amino acids long. Here the CDR3 reads CASSVGGWNEQYF. In nucleotides, the CDR3 is TGTGCCAGCAGCGTGGGGGGTTGGAACGAGCAGTACTTC.

The chain joins TRBV7-2 to TRBJ2-7; TRBD2 aligns across 14 bases. CDR1 SGHTA and CDR2 FQGNSA come from the germline V gene. CDR3 length equals 17 residues. V gave up 1 base and J gave up 3 bases; unmatched junction bases: 5. DNA of the CDR3: TGTGCCAGCAGCTTAGGCGGGACTAGCGGGGGAGTCTACGAGCAGTACTTC. Translation: CASSLGGTSGGVYEQYF.

The chain has TRBV27 and TRBJ2-7; D remains unclear. CDR1 is MNHEY and CDR2 is SMNVEV in the germline V gene (reference sequence). Trimming stripped 6 bases from V and 4 bases from J, with 13 bases between. The length of the CDR3 is 13 residues. The CDR3 sequence is CASRPLGSYEQYF. CDR3 nucleotide sequence: TGTGCCAGCAGGCCTCTCGGGTCGTACGAGCAGTACTTC.

The rearrangement links TRBV28 to TRBJ2-2; 9 bases match TRBD1. This CDR3 comprises 15 residues. V shed 9 bases and J 5 bases; nucleotides not matched to a gene: 10. Looked up from germline, CDR1 is MDHEN and CDR2 is SYDVKM. The CDR3 bases are TGTGCCAGTACAACAGGGGGCGTGCGAACCGGGGAGCTGTTTTTT. Encoded protein: CASTTGGVRTGELFF.

CDR3 region: CASSLGDRGDTGELFF. CDR3 sequence (DNA): TGTGCCAGCAGCTTGGGGGACAGGGGGGACACCGGGGAGCTGTTTTTT. The J gene is TRBJ2-2, the V gene TRBV5-6; 11 nucleotides align to TRBD1. Per germline, CDR1 SGHDT and CDR2 YYEEEE. The J segment lost 3 bases and the V segment lost 0 bases, leaving 1 base of the junction unmatched. This CDR3 contains 16 residues.

This chain connects TRBV11-2 to TRBJ1-1; no clear D gene. Germline V gene data show CDR1 as SGHAT and CDR2 as FQNNGV. V was pared by 3 bases and J by 11 bases, with 13 bases between. The CDR3 covers 12 residues. CDR3 sequence (DNA): TGTGCCAGCAGCTTCTCGGAGAGTTCGGCTTTCTTT. As protein: CASSFSESSAFF.

The chain couples TRBV6-1 to TRBJ2-1, with 14 bases identical to TRBD2. The CDR3 is 14 amino acids. Germline V gives CDR1 MNHNS, CDR2 SASEGT. V shed 4 bases, J shed 10 bases, and the junction held 3 bases outside the gene matches. The CDR3 DNA is TGTGCCAGCAGTGCGGGACTAGCGGGAGTAGAGCAGTTCTTC. It is translated as CASSAGLAGVEQFF.

The CDR3 protein is CASSLYPYGTSVSDEQFF. CDR3 in DNA: TGTGCCAGCAGCTTATATCCCTACGGGACTAGCGTATCGGATGAGCAGTTCTTC. The chain combines TRBV7-9 with TRBJ2-1; 10 bases align to TRBD2. From germline, CDR1 is SEHNR and CDR2 FQNEAQ (reference sequence). With 2 bases clipped from V and 8 bases from J, the junction kept 15 bases outside the gene matches. This CDR3 is 18 amino acids long.

This clone was observed once. The rearrangement joins TRBV7-2 to TRBJ2-1; perhaps TRBD1 as D (5 bases). The CDR3 loop spans 13 amino acids. Germline V gene data show CDR1 as SGHTA and CDR2 as FQGNSA. V was clipped by 1 base and J by 10 bases, with 11 bases between them. As DNA, the CDR3 is TGTGCCAGCAGCTTAGAGGGGATGACGGAGCAGTTCTTC. It codes for CASSLEGMTEQFF. The variable domain in full, with the rest retrieved from reference TRBV7-2 and TRBJ2-1, is GAGVSQSPSNKVTEKGKDVELRCDPISGHTALYWYRQSLGQGLEFLIYFQGNSAPDKSGLPSDRFSAERTGGSVSTLTIQRTQQEDSAVYLCASSLEGMTEQFFGPGTRLTVL.

The rearrangement uses TRBV14 and TRBJ2-2; 7 bases are a match to TRBD2. Germline V gene sequence: CDR1 SGHDN, CDR2 FVKESK. V shed 4 bases and J 3 bases; nucleotides not matched to a gene: 5. The CDR3 length is 15 residues. The CDR3 region is CASSRGGAYTGELFF. As DNA, the CDR3 is TGTGCCAGCAGCCGGGGGGGAGCGTACACCGGGGAGCTGTTTTTT.

The rearrangement uses TRBV28 and TRBJ2-5, with a possible D match to TRBD2 (5 bases). The CDR3 has 14 amino acids. Trimming removed 4 bases from V and 5 bases from J, with 14 bases in between. In germline, CDR1 is MDHEN, CDR2 SYDVKM. CDR3 amino acids: CASSSDFWTETQYF. The CDR3 DNA follows: TGTGCCAGCAGTTCGGACTTCTGGACGGAGACCCAGTACTTC.

This clone was seen more than once but under ten times. The junction departs from the called germline gene at one end, perhaps through a read error. The chain has TRBV5-4 and TRBJ2-1; weak D call: TRBD2 (6 bases). Germline V gene data show CDR1 as SGHNT and CDR2 as YYREEE (reference sequence). The CDR3 is 11 amino acids. CDR3 residues: CATSSVGGLFF. The CDR3, as DNA: TGTGCCACCAGCTCCGTGGGGGGACTGTTCTTC.

The chain recombines TRBV10-1 with TRBJ1-1; D gene uncertain. The CDR3 contains 13 residues. CDR1 is WNHNN, CDR2 SYGVQD, per germline (reference sequence). Trimming left V 6 bases short and J 0 bases short, with 8 bases between. The CDR3 region has the DNA TGCGCCAGCAGGCTCTCAGTGAACACTGAAGCTTTCTTT. This encodes CASRLSVNTEAFF.

The rearrangement joins TRBV10-2 to TRBJ2-2; 7 bases align to TRBD2. The V gene end was trimmed by 8 bases and the J gene end by 1 base; junction bases not matched to a gene: 10. This CDR3 spans 16 amino acids. Per the germline V gene, CDR1 is WSHSY and CDR2 is SAAADI. The CDR3 bases are TGCGCCAGCCGGGTCGCGGGGGTCATGAACACCGGGGAGCTGTTTTTT. It encodes CASRVAGVMNTGELFF.

This rearrangement joins TRBV19 to TRBJ2-3, with TRBD2 identical over 8 bases. With V trimmed by 9 bases and J by 3 bases, 17 bases remained unmatched. CDR3 length equals 17 residues. CDR1 and CDR2 (germline): LNHDA, SQIVND (reference sequence). CDR3 protein: CASRPRGGVQVTDTQYF. The CDR3 DNA reads as TGTGCCAGCAGGCCCCGGGGGGGGGTGCAGGTTACAGATACGCAGTATTTT.

The chain carries TRBV5-1 and TRBJ2-7, with 7 bases matching TRBD1. Germline V gene lookup returns CDR1 SGHRS and CDR2 YFSETQ. V trimming: 2 bases; J trimming: 3 bases; junction bases outside the gene matches: 2. This CDR3 has 13 residues. CDR3 region: CASSFSGGYEQYF. In nucleotides, the CDR3 is TGCGCCAGCAGCTTCTCAGGGGGCTACGAGCAGTACTTC.

V and J are TRBV19 and TRBJ2-3, with TRBD1 matching 7 bases. Trimming cost V 6 bases and J 2 bases; bases outside gene matches: 11. Germline V CDR1 and CDR2: LNHDA, SQIVND (reference sequence). CDR3 length equals 16 residues. This CDR3 is CASRGLEQGYTDTQYF. CDR3 DNA sequence: TGTGCCAGTAGGGGGTTGGAACAGGGGTACACAGATACGCAGTATTTT. Variable domain in full (rest from reference TRBV19 and TRBJ2-3): DGGITQSPKYLFRKEGQNVTLSCEQNLNHDAMYWYRQDPGQGLRLIYYSQIVNDFQKGDIAEGYSVSREKKESFPLTVTSAQKNPTAFYLCASRGLEQGYTDTQYFGPGTRLTVL.